This TCR beta chain was obtained from a study of Ad26.COV2.S vaccination and SARS-CoV-2 variants. Turning to the study itself: Once or twice, 56 days apart, Ad26.COV2.S was delivered intramuscularly.

Sequencing was performed with immunoSEQ multiplex PCR; in TCRdb, only in-frame clones are kept and a portion is missing. This sample has hundreds of thousands of clones; about nine tenths occur once, and the top ten carry about 3.4%. On this clone itself: No antigen is known for it.

Trimming removed 2 bases from V and 7 bases from J, with 9 bases in between. Germline CDR1 reads SGHRS; CDR2 reads YFSETQ. The CDR3 covers 13 residues. Treatment reported: 15 to 20 received Ad26.COV2.S at low or high dose, single or two shots; five or six received placebo; per-sample allocation not given. Specimen acquisition occurred on day 63 following the initial vaccine or placebo injection. Overall study findings and caveats: Spike-specific TCR breadth was greater after Ad26.COV2.S than placebo. Measurements of TCR breadth and depth may have given underestimates of the total T cell responses. Responses of spike-specific T cells (both CD8+ and CD4+) reportedly showed substantial breadth after vaccination.

The TCR comes from a person between 18 and 65 years old who received the Ad26.COV2.S COVID-19 vaccine or a placebo. V usage is TRBV5-1 and J usage is TRBJ1-4, with D possibly TRBD1 on 6 matching bases. Sequencing was performed on peripheral blood, taken in a trial of Ad26.COV2.S vaccine versus placebo. Written as DNA, the CDR3 is TGCGCCAGCAGCTTACAGGGCGCTGAAAAACTGTTTTTT. Translation: CASSLQGAEKLFF.